This T cell receptor beta chain was sequenced during a study of vaccination effects on CD4 cells after COVID-19. As to this clone: Its antigen is unidentified.

Only in-frame clones appear in the TCRdb table, and some are missing; sequencing was by immunoSEQ multiplex PCR. Among 25,000 to 35,000 clones, around 80% were seen once, and the ten largest hold 5.8%. Within the ViraFEST assay, antigen-specific CD4+ T cells underwent expansion with viral peptide pools prior to sequencing. A 10-day culture period preceded the isolation of CD4+ T cells. The vaccine given was either BNT162b2 or mRNA-1273, in two doses. Each vaccine recipient was nucleocapsid antibody negative and had no prior SARS-CoV-2 infection. Wells each received some 2.2 million PBMC, cultured with roughly 9.4 IU/ml IL-2 and roughly 9.4 ug/ml peptides. This sample comprised CD4+ T cells from PBMCs cultured with SARS-CoV-2 spike peptides, obtained after COVID-19 vaccination. This TCR derives from a human donor who received a COVID-19 vaccine. Some clones in this sample may be carry-over from other donors' samples.

CDR3 sequence (DNA): TGTGCCACCAGTGATGGGGACAAGGTGGAAGCTTTCTTT. Encoded protein: CATSDGDKVEAFF. This chain links TRBV24-1 with TRBJ1-1; tentative D call: TRBD1 (6 bases). Germline values: CDR1 KGHDR, CDR2 SFDVKD. The length of the CDR3 is 13 residues. With 3 bases removed from V and 8 bases from J, the gap between germline ends came to 12 bases.